This is a list of T cell receptor beta chains from one sample in a study of regulatory T cells in long-lasting Graves disease. TCRdb independently ran MiXCR on the multiplex PCR reads; one entry per CDR3 protein. There are over 300,000 distinct CDR3 sequences in the sample; around 15% occur only once, and 22% lies in the top ten. The source was peripheral blood mononuclear cells (PBMCs), collected at new diagnosis, from a patient treated with antithyroid drugs. The receptors were sampled from a female donor with Graves disease. Each CDR3 is given with its conserved first and last residue. Fields, in order: clone size, J gene, V gene, D gene, CDR3 protein, CDR3 DNA. D genes are given only for firm matches. Expanded clones get a size class; other rows say once, few or many, or leave the size out.

abundance: many
j_gene: TRBJ1-1
v_gene: TRBV7-2
d_gene: .
CDR3aa: CASSVTQGWNTEAFF
CDR3nt: TGTGCCAGCAGCGTAACACAGGGATGGAACACTGAAGCTTTCTTT

abundance: many
j_gene: TRBJ2-7
v_gene: TRBV15
d_gene: .
CDR3aa: CATSRWGSYEQYF
CDR3nt: TGTGCCACCAGCAGGTGGGGCTCCTACGAGCAGTACTTC

abundance: .
j_gene: TRBJ1-6
v_gene: TRBV10-3
d_gene: .
CDR3aa: CAISEDSRNSPLHF
CDR3nt: TGTGCCATCAGTGAGGACAGTAGAAATTCACCCCTCCACTTT

abundance: .
j_gene: TRBJ2-2
v_gene: TRBV4-1
d_gene: .
CDR3aa: CASSRAGVRTGELFF
CDR3nt: TGCGCCAGCAGCCGCGCGGGTGTGAGAACCGGGGAGCTGTTTTTT

abundance: many
j_gene: TRBJ1-5
v_gene: TRBV5-5
d_gene: TRBD1
CDR3aa: CASSWTGGDQPQHF
CDR3nt: TGTGCCAGCAGCTGGACAGGGGGCGATCAGCCCCAGCATTTT

abundance: .
j_gene: TRBJ1-6
v_gene: TRBV25-1
d_gene: .
CDR3aa: CASSELKGNTSPLHF
CDR3nt: TGTGCCAGCAGTGAATTGAAGGGGAACACTTCACCCCTCCACTTT

abundance: many
j_gene: TRBJ2-7
v_gene: TRBV20-1
d_gene: .
CDR3aa: CSASRRSSYEQYF
CDR3nt: TGCAGTGCTAGCCGGCGGAGCTCCTACGAGCAGTACTTC

abundance: few
j_gene: TRBJ1-4
v_gene: TRBV7-9
d_gene: .
CDR3aa: CASSFHRVQPNEKLFF
CDR3nt: TGTGCCAGCAGCTTCCACCGGGTTCAGCCAAATGAAAAACTGTTTTTT

abundance: many
j_gene: TRBJ2-3
v_gene: TRBV6-1
d_gene: .
CDR3aa: CASPRGREAHRPYF
CDR3nt: TGTGCCAGCCCCAGGGGGCGGGAGGCCCACCGTCCGTATTTT

abundance: many
j_gene: TRBJ2-7
v_gene: TRBV12-3/TRBV12-4
d_gene: TRBD2
CDR3aa: CASSFGTSESYEQYF
CDR3nt: TGTGCCAGCAGTTTCGGGACTAGCGAGTCCTACGAGCAGTACTTC

abundance: many
j_gene: TRBJ1-1
v_gene: TRBV11-1
d_gene: .
CDR3aa: CASSFSETEAFF
CDR3nt: TGTGCCAGCAGCTTCTCAGAAACTGAAGCTTTCTTT

abundance: .
j_gene: TRBJ1-2
v_gene: TRBV6-5
d_gene: .
CDR3aa: CASSYSDDRYGYTF
CDR3nt: TGTGCCAGCAGTTACTCCGACGATCGATATGGCTACACCTTC

abundance: many
j_gene: TRBJ1-1
v_gene: TRBV7-2
d_gene: .
CDR3aa: CASSFLPGQALPEAFF
CDR3nt: TGTGCCAGCAGCTTTTTGCCCGGACAAGCCCTACCTGAAGCTTTCTTT

abundance: many
j_gene: TRBJ2-1
v_gene: TRBV7-2
d_gene: TRBD2
CDR3aa: CASSLPRTSGNEQFF
CDR3nt: TGTGCCAGCAGCTTACCTCGGACTAGCGGCAATGAGCAGTTCTTC

abundance: .
j_gene: TRBJ2-7
v_gene: TRBV2
d_gene: TRBD2
CDR3aa: CASSEAGSGTSGRSAYEQYF
CDR3nt: TGTGCCAGCAGTGAGGCGGGGTCCGGGACTAGCGGGAGAAGTGCCTACGAGCAGTACTTC

abundance: .
j_gene: TRBJ2-1
v_gene: TRBV4-1
d_gene: TRBD2
CDR3aa: CASSQDSGAYNEQFF
CDR3nt: TGCGCCAGCAGCCAAGATAGCGGGGCCTACAATGAGCAGTTCTTC

abundance: many
j_gene: TRBJ1-2
v_gene: TRBV7-2
d_gene: TRBD1
CDR3aa: CASSHRDRGDYGYTF
CDR3nt: TGTGCCAGCAGCCACAGGGACAGGGGGGACTATGGCTACACCTTC

abundance: many
j_gene: TRBJ2-5
v_gene: TRBV2
d_gene: .
CDR3aa: CASSEVWGSQETQYF
CDR3nt: TGTGCCAGCAGTGAGGTATGGGGGAGCCAAGAGACCCAGTACTTC

abundance: many
j_gene: TRBJ1-4
v_gene: TRBV20-1
d_gene: TRBD1
CDR3aa: CSARQGAREKLFF
CDR3nt: TGCAGTGCAAGACAGGGGGCGCGTGAAAAACTGTTTTTT

abundance: .
j_gene: TRBJ1-2
v_gene: TRBV7-2
d_gene: .
CDR3aa: CASSPGARDYGYTF
CDR3nt: TGTGCCAGCAGCCCGGGGGCCCGGGATTATGGCTACACCTTC

abundance: many
j_gene: TRBJ1-1
v_gene: TRBV7-9
d_gene: .
CDR3aa: CASSWAVKMNTEAFF
CDR3nt: TGTGCCAGCAGCTGGGCAGTTAAAATGAACACTGAAGCTTTCTTT

abundance: many
j_gene: TRBJ1-1
v_gene: TRBV6-1
d_gene: .
CDR3aa: CANAETENTEAFF
CDR3nt: TGTGCCAACGCTGAGACGGAGAACACTGAAGCTTTCTTT

abundance: many
j_gene: TRBJ1-1
v_gene: TRBV6-5
d_gene: .
CDR3aa: CASSYSKPPDRTEAFF
CDR3nt: TGTGCCAGCAGTTACTCGAAACCCCCAGATAGGACTGAAGCTTTCTTT

abundance: many
j_gene: TRBJ1-5
v_gene: TRBV7-9
d_gene: .
CDR3aa: CASSATASNQPQHF
CDR3nt: TGTGCCAGCAGTGCGACAGCCTCGAATCAGCCCCAGCATTTT

abundance: few
j_gene: TRBJ2-3
v_gene: TRBV30
d_gene: .
CDR3aa: CAWNTRSTDTQYF
CDR3nt: TGTGCCTGGAACACCAGAAGCACAGATACGCAGTATTTT

abundance: many
j_gene: TRBJ2-1
v_gene: TRBV20-1
d_gene: .
CDR3aa: CSASGTALSTGAYNEQFF
CDR3nt: TGCAGTGCTAGCGGGACGGCCTTATCTACAGGTGCCTACAATGAGCAGTTCTTC

abundance: many
j_gene: TRBJ1-5
v_gene: TRBV7-2
d_gene: TRBD1
CDR3aa: CASSVGGQGVYSNQPQHF
CDR3nt: TGTGCCAGCAGCGTTGGTGGGCAGGGGGTGTATAGCAATCAGCCCCAGCATTTT

abundance: .
j_gene: TRBJ1-1
v_gene: TRBV6-1
d_gene: .
CDR3aa: CASRISGGTEAFF
CDR3nt: TGTGCCAGCCGCATCTCGGGGGGCACTGAAGCTTTCTTT

abundance: many
j_gene: TRBJ2-5
v_gene: TRBV20-1
d_gene: TRBD2
CDR3aa: CSARVTTSGGAQETQYF
CDR3nt: TGCAGTGCTAGAGTGACAACTAGCGGGGGGGCCCAAGAGACCCAGTACTTC

abundance: many
j_gene: TRBJ2-4
v_gene: TRBV20-1
d_gene: TRBD2
CDR3aa: CSAGGGGDKNIQYF
CDR3nt: TGCAGTGCCGGGGGGGGTGGGGACAAAAACATTCAGTACTTC

abundance: .
j_gene: TRBJ2-3
v_gene: TRBV11-2
d_gene: .
CDR3aa: CASSLGGLNSNTQYF
CDR3nt: TGTGCCAGCAGCCTTGGGGGCCTGAACTCGAATACGCAGTATTTT

abundance: few
j_gene: TRBJ2-2
v_gene: TRBV4-1
d_gene: TRBD2
CDR3aa: CASSQVVAGVGDTGELFF
CDR3nt: TGCGCCAGCAGCCAAGTGGTAGCGGGAGTTGGCGACACCGGGGAGCTGTTTTTT

abundance: many
j_gene: TRBJ1-1
v_gene: TRBV12-3/TRBV12-4
d_gene: .
CDR3aa: CASSLGLAVHRGAFF
CDR3nt: TGTGCCAGCAGTTTAGGTTTGGCAGTACACCGAGGGGCTTTCTTT

abundance: many
j_gene: TRBJ1-2
v_gene: TRBV7-9
d_gene: .
CDR3aa: CASSLFAGFLGYTF
CDR3nt: TGTGCCAGCAGCTTATTTGCGGGGTTCTTGGGCTACACCTTC

abundance: few
j_gene: TRBJ2-2
v_gene: TRBV7-3
d_gene: TRBD2
CDR3aa: CASSRLAGRTGELFF
CDR3nt: TGTGCCAGCAGCAGACTAGCGGGGCGCACCGGGGAGCTGTTTTTT

abundance: many
j_gene: TRBJ2-5
v_gene: TRBV10-2
d_gene: .
CDR3aa: CASQVGGTKETQYF
CDR3nt: TGCGCCAGCCAGGTGGGCGGCACAAAAGAGACCCAGTACTTC

abundance: many
j_gene: TRBJ2-1
v_gene: TRBV14
d_gene: TRBD2
CDR3aa: CASSQALAGREQFF
CDR3nt: TGTGCCAGCAGCCAAGCACTAGCGGGAAGGGAGCAGTTCTTC

abundance: many
j_gene: TRBJ2-1
v_gene: TRBV20-1
d_gene: .
CDR3aa: CSVQGASRSEQFF
CDR3nt: TGCAGTGTACAAGGGGCGTCCCGGAGTGAGCAGTTCTTC

abundance: many
j_gene: TRBJ2-3
v_gene: TRBV28
d_gene: TRBD2
CDR3aa: CASSDGGRTDTQYF
CDR3nt: TGTGCCAGCAGTGATGGCGGGAGGACAGATACGCAGTATTTT

abundance: many
j_gene: TRBJ1-5
v_gene: TRBV20-1
d_gene: .
CDR3aa: CSAENGINQPQHF
CDR3nt: TGCAGTGCCGAGAACGGGATTAATCAGCCCCAGCATTTT

abundance: many
j_gene: TRBJ1-2
v_gene: TRBV12-3/TRBV12-4
d_gene: TRBD1
CDR3aa: CASSFRTGENGYTF
CDR3nt: TGTGCCAGCAGTTTTCGGACAGGGGAAAATGGCTACACCTTC

abundance: .
j_gene: TRBJ2-3
v_gene: TRBV24-1
d_gene: .
CDR3aa: CATSESTGSDTQYF
CDR3nt: TGTGCCACCAGTGAAAGTACAGGGAGCGATACGCAGTATTTT

abundance: many
j_gene: TRBJ2-3
v_gene: TRBV27
d_gene: .
CDR3aa: CASSSFTDTQYF
CDR3nt: TGTGCCAGCAGCTCTTTCACAGATACGCAGTATTTT

abundance: many
j_gene: TRBJ2-2
v_gene: TRBV7-3
d_gene: .
CDR3aa: CASSFLASGELFF
CDR3nt: TGTGCCAGCAGCTTTCTAGCGTCCGGGGAGCTGTTTTTT

abundance: .
j_gene: TRBJ2-3
v_gene: TRBV11-3
d_gene: .
CDR3aa: CASSHSRADTDTQYF
CDR3nt: TGTGCCAGCAGCCATAGTCGGGCCGACACAGATACGCAGTATTTT

abundance: few
j_gene: TRBJ1-5
v_gene: TRBV30
d_gene: .
CDR3aa: CAWSAGRISNQPQHF
CDR3nt: TGTGCCTGGAGTGCGGGACGGATCAGCAATCAGCCCCAGCATTTT

abundance: many
j_gene: TRBJ2-3
v_gene: TRBV9
d_gene: .
CDR3aa: CASSGSPGTSTDTQYF
CDR3nt: TGTGCCAGCAGCGGATCACCCGGGACTAGCACAGATACGCAGTATTTT

abundance: many
j_gene: TRBJ2-1
v_gene: TRBV20-1
d_gene: .
CDR3aa: CSAWDISYNEQFF
CDR3nt: TGCAGTGCGTGGGACATCTCCTACAATGAGCAGTTCTTC

abundance: .
j_gene: TRBJ1-2
v_gene: TRBV6-1
d_gene: .
CDR3aa: CASSGVHGYTF
CDR3nt: TGTGCCAGCTCGGGTGTACATGGCTACACCTTC

abundance: many
j_gene: TRBJ1-1
v_gene: TRBV24-1
d_gene: .
CDR3aa: CATSDFVPGSLSEAFF
CDR3nt: TGTGCCACCAGTGATTTTGTCCCCGGCAGTCTCTCTGAAGCTTTCTTT

abundance: few
j_gene: TRBJ2-6
v_gene: TRBV3-1
d_gene: TRBD1
CDR3aa: CASSHLPGQGASGANVLTF
CDR3nt: TGTGCCAGCAGCCACCTTCCGGGACAGGGGGCCTCTGGGGCCAACGTCCTGACTTTC

abundance: many
j_gene: TRBJ1-2
v_gene: TRBV27
d_gene: .
CDR3aa: CASSSSEGVYGYTF
CDR3nt: TGTGCCAGCAGCTCCTCAGAGGGAGTCTATGGCTACACCTTC

abundance: .
j_gene: TRBJ2-1
v_gene: TRBV28
d_gene: TRBD2
CDR3aa: CASSLRGGPYNEQFF
CDR3nt: TGTGCCAGCAGTTTACGGGGAGGGCCCTACAATGAGCAGTTCTTC

abundance: many
j_gene: TRBJ1-2
v_gene: TRBV3-1
d_gene: .
CDR3aa: CASSQDSGFFGYTF
CDR3nt: TGTGCCAGCAGCCAAGATTCCGGGTTCTTCGGCTACACCTTC

abundance: .
j_gene: TRBJ2-3
v_gene: TRBV30
d_gene: .
CDR3aa: CAWTGDENTQYF
CDR3nt: TGTGCCTGGACAGGGGACGAGAATACGCAGTATTTT